This T cell receptor (beta chain) was found in a study of blood T cell repertoires in COVID-19. For the study at large: From the United States, Italy and Spain came samples of acute and convalescent COVID-19. T cells, B-cell-depleted T cells, or PBMCs provided the cDNA or gDNA that served as material.

The V end lost 2 bases, the J end lost 3 bases, and 13 bases lay between the germline ends. This CDR3 is built from 15 residues. Germline V gene lookup returns CDR1 SGHTA and CDR2 FQGTGA. Per the original data handling: How many nucleated cells were present was estimated from reference gene primer amplification. The data were produced by immunoSEQ multiplex PCR, yet TCRdb's version contains in-frame clones alone and is incomplete. That table gives V, J and clone size, and the DNA gave D and trimming. This table has about 83,000 clones, approximately 86% appearing once. The V and J genes are TRBV7-3 and TRBJ2-5; D remains ambiguous. The receptor was derived from an elderly man with active or convalescent COVID-19. Sequenced material: peripheral blood. CDR3 sequence: CASSLYGALEETQYF. CDR3 in DNA: TGTGCCAGCAGCTTATACGGAGCTCTAGAAGAGACCCAGTACTTC. The whole variable domain, filled in from reference TRBV7-3 and TRBJ2-5, reads GAGVSQTPSNKVTEKGKYVELRCDPISGHTALYWYRQSLGQGPEFLIYFQGTGAADDSGLPNDRFFAVRPEGSVSTLKIQRTERGDSAVYLCASSLYGALEETQYFGPGTRLLVL.